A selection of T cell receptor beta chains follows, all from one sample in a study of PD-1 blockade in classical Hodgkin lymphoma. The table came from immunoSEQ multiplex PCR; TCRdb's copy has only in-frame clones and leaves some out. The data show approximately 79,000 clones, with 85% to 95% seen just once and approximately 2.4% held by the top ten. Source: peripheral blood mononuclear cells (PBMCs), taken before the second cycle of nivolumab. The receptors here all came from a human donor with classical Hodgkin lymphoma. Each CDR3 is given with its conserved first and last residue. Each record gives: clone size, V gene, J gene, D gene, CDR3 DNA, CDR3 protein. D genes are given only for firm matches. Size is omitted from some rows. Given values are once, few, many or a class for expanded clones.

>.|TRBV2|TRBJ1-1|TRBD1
TGTGCCAGCAGCTCAGGGGGCGAAGCTTTCTTT
CASSSGGEAFF
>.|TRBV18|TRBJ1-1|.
TGTGCCAGCTCACCAAGGGGGAACACTGAAGCTTTCTTT
CASSPRGNTEAFF
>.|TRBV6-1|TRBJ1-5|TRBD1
TGTGCCAGCAGTGCGACATGGACAGGGAGCAATCAGCCCCAGCATTTT
CASSATWTGSNQPQHF
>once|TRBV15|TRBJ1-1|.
TGTGCCACCAGCAGAGAGCAGGGTGGGGCCAACACTGAAGCTTTCTTT
CATSREQGGANTEAFF
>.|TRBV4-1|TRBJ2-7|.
TGCGCCAGCAGCCATTTCCCGAGAAGGGGCTCCTACGAGCAGTACTTC
CASSHFPRRGSYEQYF
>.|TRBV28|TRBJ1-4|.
TGTGCCAGCAGTGAAAGTAGGAGCACTAATGAAAAACTGTTTTTT
CASSESRSTNEKLFF
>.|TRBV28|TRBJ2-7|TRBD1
TGTGCCAGCAGTTGGTCCGGGACAGGACCTTACGAGCAGTACTTC
CASSWSGTGPYEQYF
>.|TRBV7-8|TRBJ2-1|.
TGTGCCAGCAGCAGGGGGGGGAATGAGCAGTTCTTC
CASSRGGNEQFF
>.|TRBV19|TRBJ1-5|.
TGTGCCAGTAGTATAGACAGGGGAGACCAGCCCCAGCATTTT
CASSIDRGDQPQHF
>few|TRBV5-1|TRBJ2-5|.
TGCGCCAGCAGCTTGGAATCCGGGACGGTAGGGGAGACCCAGTACTTC
CASSLESGTVGETQYF